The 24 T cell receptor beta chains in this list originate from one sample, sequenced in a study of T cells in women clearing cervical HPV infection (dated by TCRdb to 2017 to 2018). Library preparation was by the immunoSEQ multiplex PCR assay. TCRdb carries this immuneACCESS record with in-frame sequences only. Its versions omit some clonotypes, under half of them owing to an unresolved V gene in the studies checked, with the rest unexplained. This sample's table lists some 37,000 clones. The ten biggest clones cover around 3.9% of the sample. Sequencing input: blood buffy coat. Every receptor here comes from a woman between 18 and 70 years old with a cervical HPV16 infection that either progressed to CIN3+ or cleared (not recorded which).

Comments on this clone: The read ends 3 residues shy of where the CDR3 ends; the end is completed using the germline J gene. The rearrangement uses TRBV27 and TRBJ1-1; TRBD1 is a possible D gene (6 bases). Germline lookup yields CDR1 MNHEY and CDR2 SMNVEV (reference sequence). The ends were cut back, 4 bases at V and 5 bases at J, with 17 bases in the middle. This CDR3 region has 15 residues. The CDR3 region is CASSSYLTGGTEAFF. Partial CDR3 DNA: TGTGCCAGCAGTTCCTACTTGACAGGAGGGACTGAA.

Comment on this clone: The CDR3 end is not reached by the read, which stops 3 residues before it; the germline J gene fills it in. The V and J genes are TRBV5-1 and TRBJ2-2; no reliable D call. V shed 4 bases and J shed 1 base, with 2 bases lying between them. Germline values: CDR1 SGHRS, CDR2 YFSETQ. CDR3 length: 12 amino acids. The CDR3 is CASSQNTGELFF. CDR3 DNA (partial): TGCGCCAGCAGCCAGAACACCGGGGAG.

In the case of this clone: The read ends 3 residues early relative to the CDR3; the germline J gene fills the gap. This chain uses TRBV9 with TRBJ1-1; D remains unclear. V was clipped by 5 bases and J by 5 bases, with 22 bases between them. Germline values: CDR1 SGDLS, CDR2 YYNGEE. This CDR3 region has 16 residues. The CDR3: CASSGELGGLGTEAFF. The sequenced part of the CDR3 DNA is TGTGCCAGCAGTGGGGAGTTGGGCGGGTTGGGAACTGAA. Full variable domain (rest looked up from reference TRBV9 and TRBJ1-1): DSGVTQTPKHLITATGQRVTLRCSPRSGDLSVYWYQQSLDQGLQFLIQYYNGEERAKGNILERFSAQQFPDLHSELNLSSLELGDSALYFCASSGELGGLGTEAFFGQGTRLTVV.

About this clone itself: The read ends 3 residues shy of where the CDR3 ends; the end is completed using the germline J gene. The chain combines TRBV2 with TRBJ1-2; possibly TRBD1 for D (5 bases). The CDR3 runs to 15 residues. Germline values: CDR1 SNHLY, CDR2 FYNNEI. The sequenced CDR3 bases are TGTGCCAGCAGGGGGGGGACTCGGGGGTCCGGTGAC. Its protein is CASRGGTRGSGD. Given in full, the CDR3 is CASRGGTRGSGDYTF. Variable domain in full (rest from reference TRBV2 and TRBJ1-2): EPEVTQTPSHQVTQMGQEVILRCVPISNHLYFYWYRQILGQKVEFLVSFYNNEISEKSEIFDDQFSVERPDGSNFTLKIRSTKLEDSAMYFCASRGGTRGSGDYTFGSGTRLTVV.

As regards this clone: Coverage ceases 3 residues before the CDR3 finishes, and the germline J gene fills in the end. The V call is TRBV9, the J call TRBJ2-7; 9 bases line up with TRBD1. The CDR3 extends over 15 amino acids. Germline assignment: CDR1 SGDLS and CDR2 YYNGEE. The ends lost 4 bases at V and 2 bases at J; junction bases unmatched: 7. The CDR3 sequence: CASSSPDRGAYEQYF. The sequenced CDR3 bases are TGTGCCAGCAGCTCCCCGGACAGGGGAGCCTACGAG.

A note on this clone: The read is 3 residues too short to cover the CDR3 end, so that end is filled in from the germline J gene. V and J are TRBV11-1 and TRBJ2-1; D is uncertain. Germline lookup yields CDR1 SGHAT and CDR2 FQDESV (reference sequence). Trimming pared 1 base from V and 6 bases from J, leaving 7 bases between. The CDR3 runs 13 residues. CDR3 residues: CASSLGRLNEQFF. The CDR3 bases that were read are TGTGCCAGCAGCTTAGGAAGGCTCAATGAG.

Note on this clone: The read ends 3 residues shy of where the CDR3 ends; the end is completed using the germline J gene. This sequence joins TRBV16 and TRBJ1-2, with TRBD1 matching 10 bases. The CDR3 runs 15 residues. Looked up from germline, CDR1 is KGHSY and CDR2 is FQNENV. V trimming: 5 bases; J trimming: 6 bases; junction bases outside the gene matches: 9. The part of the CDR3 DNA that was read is TGTGCCAGCAGCTTAACGGGGGACAGGGGTCATGGC. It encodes CASSLTGDRGHG. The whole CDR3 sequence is CASSLTGDRGHGYTF.

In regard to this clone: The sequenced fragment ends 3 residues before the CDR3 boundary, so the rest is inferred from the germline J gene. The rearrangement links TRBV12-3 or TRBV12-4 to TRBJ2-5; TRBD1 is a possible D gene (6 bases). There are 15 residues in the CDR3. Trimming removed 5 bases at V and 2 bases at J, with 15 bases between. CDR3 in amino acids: CASSPKQGPQETQYF. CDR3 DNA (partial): TGTGCCAGCAGTCCCAAACAGGGCCCTCAAGAGACC.

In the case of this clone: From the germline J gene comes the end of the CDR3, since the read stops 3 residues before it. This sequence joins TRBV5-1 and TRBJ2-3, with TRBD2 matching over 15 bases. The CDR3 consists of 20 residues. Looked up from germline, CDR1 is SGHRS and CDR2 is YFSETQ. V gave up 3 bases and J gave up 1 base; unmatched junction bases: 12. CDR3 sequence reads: CASSSSPGGLAGGRTDTQYF. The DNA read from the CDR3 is TGCGCCAGCAGCTCCTCGCCGGGGGGACTAGCGGGAGGACGCACAGATACG. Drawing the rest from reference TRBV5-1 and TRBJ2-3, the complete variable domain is KAGVTQTPRYLIKTRGQQVTLSCSPISGHRSVSWYQQTPGQGLQFLFEYFSETQRNKGNFPGRFSGRQFSNSRSEMNVSTLELGDSALYLCASSSSPGGLAGGRTDTQYFGPGTRLTVL.

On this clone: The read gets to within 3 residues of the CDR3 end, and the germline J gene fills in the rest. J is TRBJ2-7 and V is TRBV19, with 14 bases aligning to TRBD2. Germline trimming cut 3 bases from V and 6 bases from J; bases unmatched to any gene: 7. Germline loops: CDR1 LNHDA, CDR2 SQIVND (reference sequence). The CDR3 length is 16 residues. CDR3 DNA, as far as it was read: TGTGCCAGTAGTATCGGGACTAGCGGGAGTATAACCGAG. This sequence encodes CASSIGTSGSITE. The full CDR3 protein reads CASSIGTSGSITEQYF.

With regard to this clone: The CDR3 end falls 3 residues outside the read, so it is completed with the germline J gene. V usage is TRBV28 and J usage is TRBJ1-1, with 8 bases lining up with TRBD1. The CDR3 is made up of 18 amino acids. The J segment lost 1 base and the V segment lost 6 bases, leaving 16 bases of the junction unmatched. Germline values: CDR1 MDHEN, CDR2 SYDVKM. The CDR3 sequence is CASRGVGRGLPRNTEAFF. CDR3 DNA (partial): TGTGCCAGCAGGGGGGTTGGCAGGGGGCTCCCGAGGAACACTGAA.

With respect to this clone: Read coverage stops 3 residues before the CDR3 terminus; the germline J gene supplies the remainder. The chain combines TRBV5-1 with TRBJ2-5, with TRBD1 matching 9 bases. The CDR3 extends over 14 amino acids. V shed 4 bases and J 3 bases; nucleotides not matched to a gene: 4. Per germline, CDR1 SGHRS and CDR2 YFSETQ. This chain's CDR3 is CASSAGQGKETQYF. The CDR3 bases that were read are TGCGCCAGCAGCGCGGGACAGGGAAAAGAGACC.

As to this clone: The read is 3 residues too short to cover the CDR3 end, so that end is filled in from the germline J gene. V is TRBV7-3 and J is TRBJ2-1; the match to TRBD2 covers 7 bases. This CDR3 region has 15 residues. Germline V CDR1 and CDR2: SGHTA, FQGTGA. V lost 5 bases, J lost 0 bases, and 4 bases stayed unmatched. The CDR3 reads CASSLLATSYNEQFF. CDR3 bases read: TGTGCCAGCAGCCTACTAGCGACCTCCTACAATGAG.

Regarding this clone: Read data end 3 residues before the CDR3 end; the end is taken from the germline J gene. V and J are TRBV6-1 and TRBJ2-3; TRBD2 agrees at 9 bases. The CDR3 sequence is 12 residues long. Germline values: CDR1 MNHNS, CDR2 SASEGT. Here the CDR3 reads CASSGGRAAQYF. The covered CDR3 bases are TGTGCCAGCAGTGGCGGGAGGGCGGCG.

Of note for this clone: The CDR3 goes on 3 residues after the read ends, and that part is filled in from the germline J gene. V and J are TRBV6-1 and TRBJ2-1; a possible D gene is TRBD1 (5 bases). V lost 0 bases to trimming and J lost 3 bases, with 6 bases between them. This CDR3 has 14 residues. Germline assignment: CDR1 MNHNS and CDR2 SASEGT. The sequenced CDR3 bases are TGTGCCAGCAGTGAAGCCGACAGCTACAATGAG. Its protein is CASSEADSYNE. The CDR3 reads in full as CASSEADSYNEQFF.

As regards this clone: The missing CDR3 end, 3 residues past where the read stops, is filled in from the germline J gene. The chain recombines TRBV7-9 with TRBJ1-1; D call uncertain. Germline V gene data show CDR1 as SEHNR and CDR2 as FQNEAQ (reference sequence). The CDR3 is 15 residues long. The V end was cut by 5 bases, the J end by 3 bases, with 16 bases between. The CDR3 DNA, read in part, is TGTGCCAGCAGCCTCCAGCGGCCAGTTCACACTGAA. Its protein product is CASSLQRPVHTE. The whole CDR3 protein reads CASSLQRPVHTEAFF.

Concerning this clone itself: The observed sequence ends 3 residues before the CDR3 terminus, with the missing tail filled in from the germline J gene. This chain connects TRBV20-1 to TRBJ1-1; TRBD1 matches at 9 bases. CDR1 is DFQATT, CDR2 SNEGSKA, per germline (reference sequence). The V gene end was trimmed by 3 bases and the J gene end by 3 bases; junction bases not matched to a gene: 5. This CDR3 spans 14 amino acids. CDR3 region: CSASLGQGDTEAFF. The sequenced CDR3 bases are TGCAGTGCTAGCCTGGGACAGGGCGACACTGAA.

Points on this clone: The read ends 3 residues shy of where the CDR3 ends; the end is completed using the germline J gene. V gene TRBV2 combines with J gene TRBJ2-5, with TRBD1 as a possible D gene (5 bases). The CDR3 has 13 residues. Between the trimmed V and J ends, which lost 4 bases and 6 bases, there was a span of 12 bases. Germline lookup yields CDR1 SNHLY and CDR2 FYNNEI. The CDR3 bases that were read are TGTGCCAGCAGTGTTTTAGACAGAAAGACC. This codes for CASSVLDRKT. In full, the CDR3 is CASSVLDRKTQYF.

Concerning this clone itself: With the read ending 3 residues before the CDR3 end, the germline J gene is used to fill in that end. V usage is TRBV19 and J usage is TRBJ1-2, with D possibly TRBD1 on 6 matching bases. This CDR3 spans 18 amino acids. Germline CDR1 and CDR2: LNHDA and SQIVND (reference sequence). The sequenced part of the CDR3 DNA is TGTGCCAGTAGTATAGCTAGCGGGGGGGCTATCGCCTACAATGAC. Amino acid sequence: CASSIASGGAIAYND. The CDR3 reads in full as CASSIASGGAIAYNDYTF.

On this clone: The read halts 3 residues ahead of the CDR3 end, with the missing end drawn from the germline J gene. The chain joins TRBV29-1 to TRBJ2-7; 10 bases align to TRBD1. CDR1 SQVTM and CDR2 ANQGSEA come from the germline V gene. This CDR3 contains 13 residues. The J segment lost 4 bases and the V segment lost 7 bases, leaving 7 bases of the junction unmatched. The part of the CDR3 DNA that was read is TGCAGCGCCACGGACAGGGGGGTTTACGAG. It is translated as CSATDRGVYE. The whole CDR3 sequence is CSATDRGVYEQYF.

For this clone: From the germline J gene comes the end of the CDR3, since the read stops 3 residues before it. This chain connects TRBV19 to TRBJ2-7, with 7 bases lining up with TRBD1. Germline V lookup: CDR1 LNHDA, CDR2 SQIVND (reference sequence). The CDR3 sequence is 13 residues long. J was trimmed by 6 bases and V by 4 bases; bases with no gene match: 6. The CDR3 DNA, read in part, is TGTGCCAGTAGTACGGACAGGCAGTCCGAG. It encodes CASSTDRQSE. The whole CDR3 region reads CASSTDRQSEQYF.

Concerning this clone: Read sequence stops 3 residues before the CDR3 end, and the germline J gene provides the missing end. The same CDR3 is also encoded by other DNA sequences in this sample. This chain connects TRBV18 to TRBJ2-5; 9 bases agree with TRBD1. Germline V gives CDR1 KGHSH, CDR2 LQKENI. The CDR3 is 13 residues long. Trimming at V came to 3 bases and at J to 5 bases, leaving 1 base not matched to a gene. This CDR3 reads CASSPGQGETQYF. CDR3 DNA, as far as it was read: TGTGCCAGCTCACCCGGACAGGGGGAGACC.

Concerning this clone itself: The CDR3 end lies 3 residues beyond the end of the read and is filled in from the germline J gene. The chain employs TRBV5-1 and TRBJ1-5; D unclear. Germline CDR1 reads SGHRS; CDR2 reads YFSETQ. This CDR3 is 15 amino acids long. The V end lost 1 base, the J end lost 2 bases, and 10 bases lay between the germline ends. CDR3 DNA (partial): TGCGCCAGCAGCTTGTTTGCCGGGGGCAATCAGCCC. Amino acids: CASSLFAGGNQP. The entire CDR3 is CASSLFAGGNQPQHF. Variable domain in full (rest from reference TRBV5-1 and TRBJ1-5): KAGVTQTPRYLIKTRGQQVTLSCSPISGHRSVSWYQQTPGQGLQFLFEYFSETQRNKGNFPGRFSGRQFSNSRSEMNVSTLELGDSALYLCASSLFAGGNQPQHFGDGTRLSIL.

The CDR3 spells CASRGQGNSPLHF. Incomplete CDR3 DNA: TGTGCCAGCAGGGGACAGGGGAATTCACCC. V is TRBV2 and J is TRBJ1-6; TRBD1 agrees at 10 bases. The missing CDR3 end, 3 residues past where the read stops, is filled in from the germline J gene. Germline loops: CDR1 SNHLY, CDR2 FYNNEI. The CDR3 totals 13 residues. V lost 6 bases and J lost 7; bases outside the gene matches: 0.